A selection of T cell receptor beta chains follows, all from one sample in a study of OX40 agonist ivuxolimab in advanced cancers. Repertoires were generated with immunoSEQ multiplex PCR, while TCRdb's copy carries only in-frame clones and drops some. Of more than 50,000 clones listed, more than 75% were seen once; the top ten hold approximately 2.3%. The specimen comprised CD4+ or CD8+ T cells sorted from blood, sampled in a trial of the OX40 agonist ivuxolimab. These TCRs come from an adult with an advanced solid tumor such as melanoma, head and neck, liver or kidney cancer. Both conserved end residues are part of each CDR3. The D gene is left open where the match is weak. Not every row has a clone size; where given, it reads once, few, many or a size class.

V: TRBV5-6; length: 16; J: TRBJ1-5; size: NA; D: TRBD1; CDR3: CASTNWGHRGDQPQHF; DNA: TGTGCCAGCACCAATTGGGGCCACAGGGGGGATCAGCCCCAGCATTTT
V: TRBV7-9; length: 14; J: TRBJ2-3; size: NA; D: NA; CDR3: CASSPGHSGTTQYF; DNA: TGTGCCAGCAGTCCGGGCCATAGCGGTACAACGCAGTATTTT
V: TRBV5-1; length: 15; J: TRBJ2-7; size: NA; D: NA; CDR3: CASSFLQGGIYEQYF; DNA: TGCGCCAGCAGCTTTTTACAGGGGGGGATCTACGAGCAGTACTTC
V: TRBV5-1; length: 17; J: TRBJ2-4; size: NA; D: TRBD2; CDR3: CASSLDPGGLDKNIQYF; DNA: TGCGCCAGCAGCTTGGACCCGGGAGGTCTTGACAAAAACATTCAGTACTTC
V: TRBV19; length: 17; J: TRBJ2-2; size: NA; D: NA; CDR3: CASSIEDGTAGTGELFF; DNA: TGTGCCAGTAGTATAGAAGACGGGACCGCCGGTACCGGGGAGCTGTTTTTT
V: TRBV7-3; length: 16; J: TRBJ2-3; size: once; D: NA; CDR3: CASSPSPGGGTDTQYF; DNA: TGTGCCAGCAGCCCCAGCCCAGGGGGGGGGACAGATACGCAGTATTTT
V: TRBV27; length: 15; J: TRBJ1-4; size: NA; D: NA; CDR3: CASSLNRRSNEKLFF; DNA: TGTGCCAGCAGTTTAAACAGGCGGTCTAATGAAAAACTGTTTTTT
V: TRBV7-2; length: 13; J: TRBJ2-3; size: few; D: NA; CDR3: CASSATSTDTQYF; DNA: TGTGCCAGCAGCGCCACTAGCACAGATACGCAGTATTTT
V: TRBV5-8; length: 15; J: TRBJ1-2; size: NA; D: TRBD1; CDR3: CASSFGGQGSYGYTF; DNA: TGTGCCAGCAGCTTCGGGGGACAGGGTTCCTATGGCTACACCTTC
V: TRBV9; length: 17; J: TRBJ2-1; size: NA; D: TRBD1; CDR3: CASSSRGQADSYNEQFF; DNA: TGTGCCAGCAGCTCCAGGGGGCAAGCGGACTCCTACAATGAGCAGTTCTTC
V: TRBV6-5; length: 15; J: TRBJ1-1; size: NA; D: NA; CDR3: CASSSPGQRNTEAFF; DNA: TGTGCCAGCAGTTCACCTGGACAGAGGAACACTGAAGCTTTCTTT
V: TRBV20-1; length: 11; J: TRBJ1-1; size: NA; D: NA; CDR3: CSVLQNTEAFF; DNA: TGCAGTGTTCTACAGAACACTGAAGCTTTCTTT
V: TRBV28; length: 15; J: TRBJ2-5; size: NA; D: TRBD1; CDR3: CASSSRTGAKETQYF; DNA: TGTGCCAGCAGTTCCCGGACAGGGGCGAAGGAGACCCAGTACTTC
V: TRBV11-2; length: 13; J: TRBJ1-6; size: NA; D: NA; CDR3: CASSFQQNSPLHF; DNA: TGTGCCAGCAGCTTCCAGCAGAATTCACCCCTCCACTTT
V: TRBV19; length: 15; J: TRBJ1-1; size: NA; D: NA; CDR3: CASSIPGRAKTEAFF; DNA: TGTGCCAGTAGTATACCGGGCAGGGCGAAGACTGAAGCTTTCTTT
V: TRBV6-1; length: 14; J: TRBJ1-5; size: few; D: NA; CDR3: CASTKGNRNQPQHF; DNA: TGTGCCAGCACTAAGGGTAATAGGAACCAGCCCCAGCATTTT
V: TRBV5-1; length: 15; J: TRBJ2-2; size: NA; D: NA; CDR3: CASSLRQDNTGELFF; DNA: TGCGCCAGCAGCCTCCGACAGGACAACACCGGGGAGCTGTTTTTT
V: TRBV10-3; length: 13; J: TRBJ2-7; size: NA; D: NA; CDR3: CAITGDSAYEQYF; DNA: TGTGCCATCACAGGGGATTCGGCCTACGAGCAGTACTTC
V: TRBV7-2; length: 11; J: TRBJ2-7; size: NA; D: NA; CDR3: CASSLAHEQYF; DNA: TGTGCCAGCAGCTTAGCGCACGAGCAGTACTTC
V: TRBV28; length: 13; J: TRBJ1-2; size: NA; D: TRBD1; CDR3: CASSLKGQGGYTF; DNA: TGTGCCAGCAGTTTAAAGGGACAGGGGGGCTACACCTTC
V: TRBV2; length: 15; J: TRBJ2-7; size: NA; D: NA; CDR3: CASRFGGSSSYEQYF; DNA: TGTGCCAGCAGGTTCGGTGGTTCTAGCTCCTACGAGCAGTACTTC
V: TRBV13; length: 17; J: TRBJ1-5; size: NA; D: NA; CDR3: CASSLGGGRRSNQPQHF; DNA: TGTGCCAGCAGCTTAGGTGGGGGGCGCAGATCCAATCAGCCCCAGCATTTT
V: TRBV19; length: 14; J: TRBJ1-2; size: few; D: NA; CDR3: CASSRGPWNYGYTF; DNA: TGTGCCAGTTCGCGGGGTCCCTGGAACTATGGCTACACCTTC
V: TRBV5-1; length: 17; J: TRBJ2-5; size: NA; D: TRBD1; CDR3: CASSLSAGTGAHETQYF; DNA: TGCGCCAGCAGCTTGTCAGCCGGGACAGGGGCCCATGAGACCCAGTACTTC
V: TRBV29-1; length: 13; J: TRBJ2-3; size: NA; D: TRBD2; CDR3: CSVLGTSGDTQYF; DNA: TGCAGCGTTCTGGGGACTAGCGGAGATACGCAGTATTTT
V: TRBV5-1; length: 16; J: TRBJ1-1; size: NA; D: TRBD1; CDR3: CASSPGGTGAGTEAFF; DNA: TGCGCCAGCAGCCCTGGGGGGACAGGGGCAGGAACTGAAGCTTTCTTT
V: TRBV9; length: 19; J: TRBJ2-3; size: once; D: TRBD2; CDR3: CASSGRGLAGGASTDTQYF; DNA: TGTGCCAGCAGCGGACGTGGACTAGCGGGGGGAGCTAGCACAGATACGCAGTATTTT
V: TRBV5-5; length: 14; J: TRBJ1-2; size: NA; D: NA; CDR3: CASSLGRGTYGYTF; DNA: TGTGCCAGCAGCCTTGGTAGAGGGACATATGGCTACACCTTC
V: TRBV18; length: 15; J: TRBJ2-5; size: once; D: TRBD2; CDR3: CASSELAGGMETQYF; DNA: TGTGCCAGCTCTGAACTAGCGGGAGGAATGGAGACCCAGTACTTC
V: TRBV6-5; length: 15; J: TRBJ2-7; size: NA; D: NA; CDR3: CASSGPTGRAYEQYF; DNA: TGTGCCAGCAGTGGCCCGACAGGAAGAGCCTACGAGCAGTACTTC
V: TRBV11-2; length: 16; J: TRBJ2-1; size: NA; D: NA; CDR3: CASSREAVSSYNEQFF; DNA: TGTGCCAGCAGCCGTGAGGCGGTGAGCTCCTACAATGAGCAGTTCTTC
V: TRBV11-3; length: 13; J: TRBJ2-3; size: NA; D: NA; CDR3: CASSLGPRDTQYF; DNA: TGTGCCAGCAGCTTGGGCCCTAGGGATACGCAGTATTTT
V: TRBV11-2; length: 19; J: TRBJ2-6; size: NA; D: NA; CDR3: CASSGNRHIGGSGANVLTF; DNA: TGTGCCAGCAGCGGGAACAGGCACATAGGAGGCTCTGGGGCCAACGTCCTGACTTTC
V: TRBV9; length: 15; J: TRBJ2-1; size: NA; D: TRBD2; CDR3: CASSVEEGGLDEQFF; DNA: TGTGCCAGCAGCGTAGAGGAGGGAGGGTTGGATGAGCAGTTCTTC
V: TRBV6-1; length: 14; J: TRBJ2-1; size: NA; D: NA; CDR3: CASSEEGRTDEQFF; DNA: TGTGCCAGCAGTGAAGAAGGCAGGACCGATGAGCAGTTCTTC
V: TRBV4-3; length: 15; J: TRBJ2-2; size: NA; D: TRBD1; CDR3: CASSPGDRNTGELFF; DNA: TGCGCCAGCAGCCCTGGGGACAGGAACACCGGGGAGCTGTTTTTT
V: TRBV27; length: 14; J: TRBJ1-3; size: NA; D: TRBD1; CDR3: CASSTTGAGNTIYF; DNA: TGTGCCAGCAGTACGACAGGGGCTGGAAACACCATATATTTT
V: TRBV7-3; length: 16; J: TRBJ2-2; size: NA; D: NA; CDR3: CASSLLIGASTGELFF; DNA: TGTGCCAGCAGCTTACTGATAGGAGCGAGCACCGGGGAGCTGTTTTTT
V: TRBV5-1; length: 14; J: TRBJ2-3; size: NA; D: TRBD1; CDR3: CASSFQGAAPTQYF; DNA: TGCGCCAGCAGCTTTCAGGGGGCGGCCCCTACGCAGTATTTT
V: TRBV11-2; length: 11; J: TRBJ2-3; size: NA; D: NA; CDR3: CASSFLDTQYF; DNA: TGTGCCAGCAGCTTTCTAGATACGCAGTATTTT
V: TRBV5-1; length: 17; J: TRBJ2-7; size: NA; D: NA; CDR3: CASSLVPGAGVFYEQYF; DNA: TGCGCCAGCAGCTTGGTACCTGGGGCAGGGGTCTTCTACGAGCAGTACTTC
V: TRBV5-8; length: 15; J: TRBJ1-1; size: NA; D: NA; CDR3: CASSLGMGVNTEAFF; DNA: TGTGCCAGCAGCTTGGGTATGGGGGTGAACACTGAAGCTTTCTTT
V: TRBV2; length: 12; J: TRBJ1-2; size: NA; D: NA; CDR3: CASRDGPYGYTF; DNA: TGTGCCAGCAGGGACGGCCCCTATGGCTACACCTTC
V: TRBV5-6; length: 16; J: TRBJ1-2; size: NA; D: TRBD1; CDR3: CASSLYGQGSNYGYTF; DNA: TGTGCCAGCAGCCTCTACGGACAGGGATCCAACTATGGCTACACCTTC
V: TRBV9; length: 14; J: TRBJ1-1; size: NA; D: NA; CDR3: CASSVATRGTEAFF; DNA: TGTGCCAGCAGCGTAGCTACGAGGGGCACTGAAGCTTTCTTT
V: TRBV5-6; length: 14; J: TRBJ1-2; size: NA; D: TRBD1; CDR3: CASSFGTGGAGYTF; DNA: TGTGCCAGCAGCTTTGGGACAGGGGGTGCCGGCTACACCTTC
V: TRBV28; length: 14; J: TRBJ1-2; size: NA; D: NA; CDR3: CASRGQGANYGYTF; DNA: TGTGCCAGCAGAGGGCAGGGAGCTAACTATGGCTACACCTTC
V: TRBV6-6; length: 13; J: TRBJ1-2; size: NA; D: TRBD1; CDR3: CASSHRQGAGYTF; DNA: TGTGCCAGCAGCCATAGACAGGGTGCTGGCTACACCTTC
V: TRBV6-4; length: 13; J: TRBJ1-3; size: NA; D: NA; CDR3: CASSRGSGNTIYF; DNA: TGTGCCAGCAGCAGGGGAAGTGGAAACACCATATATTTT
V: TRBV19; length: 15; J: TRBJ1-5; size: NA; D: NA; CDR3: CASSFQRNSNQPQHF; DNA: TGTGCCAGTAGTTTCCAGCGTAATAGCAATCAGCCCCAGCATTTT
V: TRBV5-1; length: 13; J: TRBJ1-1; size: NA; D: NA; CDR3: CASRTGVNTEAFF; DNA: TGCGCCAGCAGAACCGGGGTTAACACTGAAGCTTTCTTT
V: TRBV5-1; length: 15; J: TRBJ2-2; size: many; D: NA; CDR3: CASSLLTTNTGELFF; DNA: TGCGCCAGCAGCTTGCTCACTACGAACACCGGGGAGCTGTTTTTT
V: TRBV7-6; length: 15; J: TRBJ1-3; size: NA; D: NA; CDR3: CASSLAQGAGNTIYF; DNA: TGTGCCAGCAGCTTAGCGCAGGGCGCTGGAAACACCATATATTTT
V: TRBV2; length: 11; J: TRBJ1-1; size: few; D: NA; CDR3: CASRMEGEAFF; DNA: TGTGCCAGCAGGATGGAGGGTGAAGCTTTCTTT
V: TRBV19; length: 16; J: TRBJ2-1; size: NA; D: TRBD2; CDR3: CASSVPGTSGRNEQFF; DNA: TGTGCCAGTAGTGTGCCCGGGACTAGCGGGAGGAATGAGCAGTTCTTC
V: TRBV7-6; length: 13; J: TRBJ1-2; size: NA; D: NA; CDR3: CASSLGGNYGYTF; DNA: TGTGCCAGCAGCTTAGGCGGGAACTATGGCTACACCTTC
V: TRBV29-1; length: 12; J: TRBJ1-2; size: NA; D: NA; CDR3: CSAIRGADGYTF; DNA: TGCAGCGCCATTAGGGGGGCCGATGGCTACACCTTC
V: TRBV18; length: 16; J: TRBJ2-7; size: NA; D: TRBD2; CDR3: CASSPGLAGNSYEQYF; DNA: TGTGCCAGCTCACCAGGACTAGCGGGAAACTCCTACGAGCAGTACTTC